A selection of T cell receptor beta chains follows, all from one sample in a study of STAT3 mutations in large granular lymphocyte leukemia. The table came from immunoSEQ multiplex PCR; TCRdb's copy has only in-frame clones and leaves some out. The table has more than 25,000 clones, roughly 80% seen once. Specimen: peripheral blood mononuclear cells. The receptors were sampled from a woman between 45 and 60 years old with T-cell large granular lymphocyte leukemia. Some clones in this sample may be carry-over from other donors' samples. The conserved cysteine and the conserved F or W are not part of the CDR3 here. A row's size may be missing; if present it is once, few, many or a size class.

cdr3_aa j_call clone_size v_call
ASSLRGSGLYNEQF TRBJ2-1 NA TRBV11-2
ASRAGTANTGELF TRBJ2-2 NA TRBV5-1
SPQYRGSNQPQH TRBJ1-5 NA TRBV29-1
ASSSLRRAPNNYGYT TRBJ1-2 NA TRBV11-2
ASSPLAGSTDTQY TRBJ2-3 NA TRBV28
ASSESLYGYT TRBJ1-2 NA TRBV6-6
ASKTRRVGETQY TRBJ2-5 NA TRBV27
ASSLSRGRLLSGANVLT TRBJ2-6 few TRBV11-2
SVELSGRAYGTQY TRBJ2-5 NA TRBV29-1
ASSLNTGELF TRBJ2-2 NA TRBV6-1
ASSLENLPSYEQY TRBJ2-7 NA TRBV5-1
ASRREKGTGELF TRBJ2-2 NA TRBV23-1
ASSRNRGGFAF TRBJ1-1 NA TRBV18
ASSLGLATYEQY TRBJ2-7 once TRBV6-6
ASSLADSGNIQY TRBJ2-4 few TRBV11-1
ASSVPHYEQY TRBJ2-7 few TRBV7-8
ASSPRETGELF TRBJ2-2 NA TRBV18
ASSYQGAGYGYT TRBJ1-2 NA TRBV6-6
ASSLRTSLHSTDTQY TRBJ2-3 NA TRBV7-2
AISRQQETQY TRBJ2-5 NA TRBV10-3
ASSLATGSNQPQH TRBJ1-5 NA TRBV7-2
ATSRDNRLYGYT TRBJ1-2 once TRBV15
ASSSGRRGTEAF TRBJ1-1 NA TRBV5-6
ASSPQPNTEAF TRBJ1-1 NA TRBV18
ASGLTGHPYEQY TRBJ2-7 NA TRBV12-5
ASSSSGTPNEKLF TRBJ1-4 NA TRBV7-9
ASSSYLFGTATYEQY TRBJ2-7 NA TRBV5-6
ASMDRGFTDTQY TRBJ2-3 NA TRBV25-1
SVEDQAAPTDTQY TRBJ2-3 NA TRBV29-1
ASGSQGWETQY TRBJ2-5 NA TRBV12-5
ASRYGTGPDYGYT TRBJ1-2 once TRBV5-4
ASSLISVDSYEQY TRBJ2-7 medium-sized TRBV11-2
ASSPYSGTSVLLEQY TRBJ2-7 NA TRBV7-8
ASSSRDRGHGYEQY TRBJ2-7 NA TRBV28
SVSWGYGYT TRBJ1-2 NA TRBV29-1
ASSYRQGYEQY TRBJ2-7 few TRBV28
ATGDYSYEQY TRBJ2-7 NA TRBV10-3
ASSGERVGITDTQY TRBJ2-3 NA TRBV2
ASSPGWGQNYGYT TRBJ1-2 NA TRBV18
ASSLESSRTGELF TRBJ2-2 once TRBV5-1
ASSQDRLTEAF TRBJ1-1 NA TRBV7-3
AISDGNHFSQPQH TRBJ1-5 few TRBV10-3
ASSVRGNQPQH TRBJ1-5 NA TRBV28
ASSLVTSGRLKNEQF TRBJ2-1 once TRBV5-4
ASSEGLQGGYEQY TRBJ2-7 NA TRBV6-1
ASSAAGTASYEQY TRBJ2-7 NA TRBV5-1
ASSLRSQGDNEQY TRBJ2-7 NA TRBV18
ASSPRTGSTEAF TRBJ1-1 NA TRBV18
ASSQNRGDTEAF TRBJ1-1 NA TRBV18
TSSQERPTDTQY TRBJ2-3 NA TRBV1
ASSLVGGRHGYT TRBJ1-2 NA TRBV7-9
ASTLIGSEEQY TRBJ2-7 NA TRBV5-4
ASSYLTSGSDEQF TRBJ2-1 once TRBV6-6
ASRSPVQVNSYEQY TRBJ2-7 NA TRBV28
ASSVRASNQPQH TRBJ1-5 NA TRBV2
ASSPQSPRGETDTQY TRBJ2-3 NA TRBV18
ASSPSGQETQY TRBJ2-5 NA TRBV27
ASSPSETDGGANVLT TRBJ2-6 NA TRBV18